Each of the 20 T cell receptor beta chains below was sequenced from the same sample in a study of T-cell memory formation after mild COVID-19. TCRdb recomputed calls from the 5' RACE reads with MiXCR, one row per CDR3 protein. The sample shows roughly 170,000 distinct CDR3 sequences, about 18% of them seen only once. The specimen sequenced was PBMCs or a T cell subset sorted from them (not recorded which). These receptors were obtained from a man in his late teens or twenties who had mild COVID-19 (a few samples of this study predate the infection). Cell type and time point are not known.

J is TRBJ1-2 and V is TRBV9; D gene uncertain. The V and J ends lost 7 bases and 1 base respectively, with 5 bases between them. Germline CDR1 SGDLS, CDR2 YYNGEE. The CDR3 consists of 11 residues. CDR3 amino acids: CASSVNYGYTF. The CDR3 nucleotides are TGTGCCAGCTCGGTTAACTATGGCTACACCTTC.

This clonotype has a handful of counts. CDR3 protein: CSARYRDAPYEQYF. The CDR3 DNA reads TGCAGTGCTAGATACCGGGACGCTCCCTACGAGCAGTACTTC. The chain carries TRBV20-1 and TRBJ2-7, with D perhaps TRBD1 or TRBD2 (5 bases each). Germline CDR1 reads DFQATT; CDR2 reads SNEGSKA (reference sequence). The CDR3 consists of 14 residues. Trimming removed 2 bases from V and 2 bases from J, with 13 bases in between.

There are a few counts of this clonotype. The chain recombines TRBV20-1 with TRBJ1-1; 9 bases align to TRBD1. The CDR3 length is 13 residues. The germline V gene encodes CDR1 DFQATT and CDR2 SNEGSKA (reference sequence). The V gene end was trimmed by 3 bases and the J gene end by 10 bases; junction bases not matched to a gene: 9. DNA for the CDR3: TGCAGTGCTAGTGGCGGGACAGGGAATGGAGCTTTCTTT. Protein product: CSASGGTGNGAFF.

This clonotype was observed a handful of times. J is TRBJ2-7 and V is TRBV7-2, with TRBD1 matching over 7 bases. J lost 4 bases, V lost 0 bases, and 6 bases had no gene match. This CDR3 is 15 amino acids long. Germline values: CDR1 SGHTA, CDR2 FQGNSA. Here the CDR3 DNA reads TGTGCCAGCAGCTTAGCGCAGGGGACAGAGTACGAGCAGTACGTC. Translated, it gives CASSLAQGTEYEQYV.

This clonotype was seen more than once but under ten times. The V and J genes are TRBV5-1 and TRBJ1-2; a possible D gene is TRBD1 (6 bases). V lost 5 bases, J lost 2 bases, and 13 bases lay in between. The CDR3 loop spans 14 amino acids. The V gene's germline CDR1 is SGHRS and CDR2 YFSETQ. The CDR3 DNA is TGCGCCAGCAGAGAGGACAGTACCAACTATGGCTACACCTTC. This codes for CASREDSTNYGYTF. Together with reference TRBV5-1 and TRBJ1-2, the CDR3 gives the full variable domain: KAGVTQTPRYLIKTRGQQVTLSCSPISGHRSVSWYQQTPGQGLQFLFEYFSETQRNKGNFPGRFSGRQFSNSRSEMNVSTLELGDSALYLCASREDSTNYGYTFGSGTRLTVV.

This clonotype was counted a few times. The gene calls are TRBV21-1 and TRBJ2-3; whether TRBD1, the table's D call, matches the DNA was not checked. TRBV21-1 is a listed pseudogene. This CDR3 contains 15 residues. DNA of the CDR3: TGTGCCAGCAGATCCCCCCAGGGTATAGCAGATACGCAGTATTTT. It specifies CASRSPQGIADTQYF.

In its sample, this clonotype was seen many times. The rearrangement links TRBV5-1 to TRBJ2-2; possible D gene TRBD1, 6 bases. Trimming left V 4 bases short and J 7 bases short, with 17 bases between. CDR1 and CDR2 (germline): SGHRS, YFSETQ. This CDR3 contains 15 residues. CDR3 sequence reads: CASSLMPQGNGELFF. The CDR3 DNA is TGCGCCAGCAGCCTGATGCCACAGGGTAACGGGGAGCTGTTTTTT.

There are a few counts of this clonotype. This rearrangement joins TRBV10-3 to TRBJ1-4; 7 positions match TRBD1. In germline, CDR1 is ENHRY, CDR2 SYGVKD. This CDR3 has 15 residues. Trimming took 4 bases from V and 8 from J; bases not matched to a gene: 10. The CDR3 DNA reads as TGTGCCATCAGTGGTAAAGGGGGCGTCGAGGAAAAACTGTTTTTT. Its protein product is CAISGKGGVEEKLFF.

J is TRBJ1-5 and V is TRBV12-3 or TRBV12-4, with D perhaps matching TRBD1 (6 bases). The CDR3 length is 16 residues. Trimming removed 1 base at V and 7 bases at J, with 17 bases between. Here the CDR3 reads CASSLGRGGLGQPQHF. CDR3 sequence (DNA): TGTGCCAGCAGTTTAGGTAGGGGGGGCTTGGGCCAGCCCCAGCATTTT.

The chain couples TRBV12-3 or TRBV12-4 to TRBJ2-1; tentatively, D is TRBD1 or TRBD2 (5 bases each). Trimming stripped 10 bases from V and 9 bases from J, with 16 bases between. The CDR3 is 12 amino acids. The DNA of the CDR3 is TGTGCCACCCTCTTCTTTGGGGGTGAGCAGTTCTTC. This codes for CATLFFGGEQFF.

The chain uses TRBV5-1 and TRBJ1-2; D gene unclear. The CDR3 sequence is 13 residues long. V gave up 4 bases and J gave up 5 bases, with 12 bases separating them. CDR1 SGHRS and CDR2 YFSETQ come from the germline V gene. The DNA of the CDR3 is TGCGCCAGCAGCCCCGGGAGGCAATATGGCTACACCTTC. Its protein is CASSPGRQYGYTF.

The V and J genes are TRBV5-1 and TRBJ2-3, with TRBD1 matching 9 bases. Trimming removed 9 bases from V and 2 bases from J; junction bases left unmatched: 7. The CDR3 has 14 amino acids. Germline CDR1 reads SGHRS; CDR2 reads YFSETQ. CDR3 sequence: CATYRGPDTDTQYF. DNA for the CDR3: TGCGCCACCTACAGGGGGCCCGACACAGATACGCAGTATTTT.

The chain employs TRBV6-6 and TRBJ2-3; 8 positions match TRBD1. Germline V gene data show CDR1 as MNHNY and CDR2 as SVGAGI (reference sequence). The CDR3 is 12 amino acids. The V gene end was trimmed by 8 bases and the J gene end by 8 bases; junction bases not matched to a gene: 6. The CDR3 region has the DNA TGTGCCAGCGGCCCGACAGGGGTTACGCAGTATTTT. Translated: CASGPTGVTQYF.

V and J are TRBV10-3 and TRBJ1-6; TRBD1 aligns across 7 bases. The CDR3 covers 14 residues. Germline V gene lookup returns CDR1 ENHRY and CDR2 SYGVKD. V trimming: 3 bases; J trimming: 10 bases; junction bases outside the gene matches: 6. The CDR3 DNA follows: TGTGCCATCAGTGAAGGGCAGGGGGGATCACCCCTCCACTTT. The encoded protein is CAISEGQGGSPLHF.

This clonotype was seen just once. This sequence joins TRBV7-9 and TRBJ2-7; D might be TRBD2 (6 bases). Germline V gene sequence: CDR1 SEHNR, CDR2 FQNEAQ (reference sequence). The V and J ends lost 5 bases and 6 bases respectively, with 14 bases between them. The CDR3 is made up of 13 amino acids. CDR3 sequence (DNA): TGTGCCAGCAGCGACCGGGGAGGCGGCGAGCAGTACTTC. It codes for CASSDRGGGEQYF. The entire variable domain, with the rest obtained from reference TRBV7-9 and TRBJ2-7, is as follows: DTGVSQNPRHKITKRGQNVTFRCDPISEHNRLYWYRQTLGQGPEFLTYFQNEAQLEKSRLLSDRFSAERPKGSFSTLEIQRTEQGDSAMYLCASSDRGGGEQYFGPGTRLTVT.

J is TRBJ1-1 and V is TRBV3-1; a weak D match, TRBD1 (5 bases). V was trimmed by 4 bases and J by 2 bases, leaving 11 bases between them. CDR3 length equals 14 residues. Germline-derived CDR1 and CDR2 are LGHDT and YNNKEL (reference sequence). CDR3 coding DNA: TGTGCCAGCAGCCCTGGGACCCAAAACACTGAAGCTTTCTTT. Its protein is CASSPGTQNTEAFF. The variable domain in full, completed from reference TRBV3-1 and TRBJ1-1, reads DTAVSQTPKYLVTQMGNDKSIKCEQNLGHDTMYWYKQDSKKFLKIMFSYNNKELIINETVPNRFSPKSPDKAHLNLHINSLELGDSAVYFCASSPGTQNTEAFFGQGTRLTVV.

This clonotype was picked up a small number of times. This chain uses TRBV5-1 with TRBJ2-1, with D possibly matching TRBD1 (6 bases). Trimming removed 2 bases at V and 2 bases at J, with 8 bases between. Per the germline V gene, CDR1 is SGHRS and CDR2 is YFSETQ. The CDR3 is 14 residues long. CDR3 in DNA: TGCGCCAGCAGCTTCACAGGGCCCTACAATGAGCAGTTCTTC. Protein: CASSFTGPYNEQFF.

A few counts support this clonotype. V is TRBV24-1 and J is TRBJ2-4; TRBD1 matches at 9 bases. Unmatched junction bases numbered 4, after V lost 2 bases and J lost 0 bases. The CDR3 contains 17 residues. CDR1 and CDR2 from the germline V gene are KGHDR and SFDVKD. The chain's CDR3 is CATSDSGQGTAKNIQYF. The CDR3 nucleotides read TGTGCCACCAGTGATTCGGGACAGGGAACAGCCAAAAACATTCAGTACTTC.

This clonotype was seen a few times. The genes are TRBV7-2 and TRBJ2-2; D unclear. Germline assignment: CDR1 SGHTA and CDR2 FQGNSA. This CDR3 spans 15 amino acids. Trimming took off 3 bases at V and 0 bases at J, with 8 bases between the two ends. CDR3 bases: TGTGCCAGCAGCTTGCAGAGCGCGAACACCGGGGAGCTGTTTTTT. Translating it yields CASSLQSANTGELFF.

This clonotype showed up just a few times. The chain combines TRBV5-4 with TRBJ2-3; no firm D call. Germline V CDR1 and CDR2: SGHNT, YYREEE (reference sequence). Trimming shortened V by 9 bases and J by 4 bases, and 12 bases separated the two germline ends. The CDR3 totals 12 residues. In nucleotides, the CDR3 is TGTGCCACCTCGGCTCAACCAGATACGCAGTATTTT. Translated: CATSAQPDTQYF.